The 4 T cell receptor beta chains below all came from one sample that was sequenced in a study of tumor and adjacent non-tumor tissue in lung cancer. No cell sorting was done before RNA was extracted from the tissue. TCRbeta libraries were built with three rounds of nested PCR, modified from ARM-PCR. Via MiXCR, TCRdb re-called the multiplex PCR reads, giving one row per CDR3 protein. Of tens of thousands of distinct CDR3 sequences in the sample, around 85% were seen once. The sequencing input was lung tumor tissue. The receptors here all came from a woman in her fifties or sixties with non-small cell lung cancer.

About this clonotype: A junction boundary mismatches the germline segment, possibly from a read error. The chain joins TRBV20-1 to TRBJ1-1; maybe TRBD1 (5 bases). The CDR3 spans 14 residues. CDR1 and CDR2 from the germline V gene are DFQATT and SNEGSKA (reference sequence). The CDR3 DNA follows: TGCAGTGCGTACCGTGACAGCATGATCACTGAAGCTGTCTTT. It yields the protein CSAYRDSMITEAVF.

With respect to this clonotype: Germline is not matched at one junction end, which may reflect a read error. The chain uses TRBV11-3 and TRBJ2-1, with D tentatively TRBD1 or TRBD2 (5 bases each). The CDR3 length is 13 residues. Germline values: CDR1 SGHNT, CDR2 YENEEA. As DNA, the CDR3 is TGTGCCGGCAGCTTGTATCAAAGGGACGAGCAGTTCTTC. Residues: CAGSLYQRDEQFF.

As DNA, the CDR3 is TGCAGTGCTAGTAGGGGAAGGAATGAACATTTCTTC. This translates into CSASRGRNEHFF. The chain carries TRBV20-1 and TRBJ2-1, with D possibly TRBD1 on 5 matching bases. V gave up 3 bases and J gave up 16 bases, with 19 bases separating them. Per germline, CDR1 DFQATT and CDR2 SNEGSKA (reference sequence). The CDR3 consists of 12 residues.

This clonotype was counted only a few times. Sequence at one end of the junction differs from germline and may be a read error. The rearrangement links TRBV11-2 to TRBJ2-1; 10 bases agree with TRBD2. From germline, CDR1 is SGHAT and CDR2 FQNNGV. This CDR3 spans 15 amino acids. This CDR3 is CASIFIAGGDNEHYF. CDR3 coding DNA: TGTGCCAGCATCTTTATAGCGGGAGGAGACAATGAGCATTACTTC. The complete variable domain, with remaining parts taken from reference TRBV11-2 and TRBJ2-1, reads EAGVAQSPRYKIIEKRQSVAFWCNPISGHATLYWYQQILGQGPKLLIQFQNNGVVDDSQLPKDRFSAERLKGVDSTLKIQPAKLEDSAVYLCASIFIAGGDNEHYFGPGTRLTVL.